This T cell receptor (beta chain) was profiled in a study of T cells after yellow fever vaccination. This clonotype turned up a few times. Its antigen remains unknown. They built TCR cDNA with 5'RACE template switching, a step that put in a universal primer site and UMIs. TCRdb itself ran the 5' RACE reads through MiXCR, one entry per CDR3 protein. The table records 200,000 to 300,000 distinct CDR3 sequences, 6.5% to 8.5% of them present only once. The study, taken as a whole, reports: The secondary response peaked faster, at day 5 versus 15, but was weaker. Most clones from primary vaccination were detected again post-booster (roughly 95% CD4, around 88% CD8). Researchers cautioned that FACS-sorted repertoires could harbor abundant clonotypes contaminating from the bulk population.

The source material was CD4+ T cells sorted from PBMCs, sampled 15 days after the yellow fever booster vaccination. The source of this sequence is a man aged 25 to 40 who received the YFV17D yellow fever vaccine.

CDR3 nucleotide sequence: TGTGCCAGCAGCTTACAGGCGCCTAGCGGGGTACAAGAGACCCAGTACTTC. Amino acids: CASSLQAPSGVQETQYF. The chain joins TRBV7-9 to TRBJ2-5, with 9 bases matching TRBD2. In germline, CDR1 is SEHNR, CDR2 FQNEAQ (reference sequence). The CDR3 covers 17 residues. V dropped 2 bases and J dropped 2; count of bases not matched to a gene: 9.